This T cell receptor beta chain derives from a study of blood T cells in healthy people across ages. PCR was performed a second time for about 6 to 12 cycles using a sample-barcoded 5' primer and a J-beta primer mix. A template-switch adaptor that had 12 random nucleotides put a tag on each cDNA molecule. TCRdb independently ran MiXCR on the 5' RACE reads; one entry per CDR3 protein. Of 500,000 to 600,000 distinct CDR3 sequences in the sample, 25% to 30% were seen once. General observations from the study: Naive T cell percentage showed a strong correlation with the diversity of TCR beta.

A note on this clonotype: Its antigen remains unidentified.

It was 8 to 10 milliliters of peripheral blood that were drawn from each donor. J gave up 5 bases and V 5 bases, and 9 bases lay outside the gene matches. Germline V CDR1 and CDR2: DFQATT, SNEGSKA (reference sequence). CDR3 length: 14 residues. The sample comprised blood. The source is a woman aged 70-85 years in good health. This chain joins TRBV20-1 and TRBJ2-5, with TRBD2 identical over 9 bases. The CDR3: CSAGTSHYGETQYF. Here the CDR3 DNA reads TGCAGTGCTGGGACTAGCCACTATGGGGAGACCCAGTACTTC.